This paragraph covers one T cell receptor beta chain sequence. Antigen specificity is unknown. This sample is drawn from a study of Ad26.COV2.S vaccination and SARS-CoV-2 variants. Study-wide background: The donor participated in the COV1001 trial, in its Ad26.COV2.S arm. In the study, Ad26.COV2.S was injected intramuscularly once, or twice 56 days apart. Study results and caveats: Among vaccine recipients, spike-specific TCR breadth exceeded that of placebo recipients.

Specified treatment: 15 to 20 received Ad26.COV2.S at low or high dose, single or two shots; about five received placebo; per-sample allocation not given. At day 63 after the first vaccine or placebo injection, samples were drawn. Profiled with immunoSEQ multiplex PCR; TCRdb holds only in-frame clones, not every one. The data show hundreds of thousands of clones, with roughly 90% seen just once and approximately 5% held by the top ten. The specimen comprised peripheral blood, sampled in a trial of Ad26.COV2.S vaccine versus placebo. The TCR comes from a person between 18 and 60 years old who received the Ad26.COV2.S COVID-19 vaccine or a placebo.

In DNA, the CDR3 is TGTGCCAGCAGCACAGACGGGTACAGTAACAATGAGCAGTTCTTC. The encoded protein is CASSTDGYSNNEQFF. The rearrangement links TRBV5-5 to TRBJ2-1; D gene unclear. The CDR3 totals 15 residues. The germline V gene encodes CDR1 SGHKS and CDR2 YYEKEE (reference sequence). Trimming pared 4 bases from V and 5 bases from J, leaving 16 bases between.